The rows below give T cell receptor beta chains drawn from one sample of a study of T cell repertoires in aging, cancer and after chemotherapy. TCRdb reprocessed the multiplex PCR reads with MiXCR, giving one entry per CDR3 protein. The table records thousands of distinct CDR3 sequences, approximately 22% of them present only once. Sequenced: blood. The receptors here all came from a human donor with a blood cancer. CDR3s include the opening cysteine and the closing phenylalanine or tryptophan. Each record gives: CDR3 protein, CDR3 DNA, D gene, clone size, J gene, V gene, CDR3 length. The D gene is left open where the match is weak. Expanded clones get a size class; other rows say once, few or many, or leave the size out.

CATSGARPKSYNEQFF | TGTGCCACCAGTGGGGCCAGGCCTAAATCCTACAATGAGCAGTTCTTC | NA | few | TRBJ2-1 | TRBV24-1 | 16
CASSWGGGSSYNEQFF | TGTGCCAGCAGCTGGGGGGGCGGAAGCTCCTACAATGAGCAGTTCTTC | NA | NA | TRBJ2-1 | TRBV7-2 | 16
CASSLEVAVTTGELFF | TGTGCCAGCAGCTTAGAAGTAGCGGTAACTACCGGGGAGCTGTTTTTT | NA | medium-sized | TRBJ2-2 | TRBV7-6 | 16
CASKFGLNQPQHF | TGTGCCAGTAAGTTTGGCCTCAATCAGCCCCAGCATTTT | NA | medium-sized | TRBJ1-5 | TRBV19 | 13
CASSLRRGESSYEQYF | TGTGCCAGCAGTCTTCGGCGGGGTGAAAGCTCCTACGAGCAGTACTTC | NA | NA | TRBJ2-7 | TRBV6-2/TRBV6-3 | 16
CASSDQDRGVTGELFF | TGTGCCAGCAGTGACCAGGACAGGGGCGTAACCGGGGAGCTGTTTTTT | TRBD1 | NA | TRBJ2-2 | TRBV25-1 | 16
CASSRERVTRNEQFF | TGCGCCAGCAGCCGAGAGAGGGTAACGCGCAATGAGCAGTTCTTC | NA | NA | TRBJ2-1 | TRBV4-3 | 15
CAWSVGGGNAYSNQPQHF | TGTGCCTGGAGTGTAGGAGGAGGGAACGCATATAGCAATCAGCCCCAGCATTTT | NA | few | TRBJ1-5 | TRBV30 | 18
CASSFGGGEAFF | TGTGCCAGCAGTTTCGGGGGCGGTGAAGCTTTCTTT | NA | NA | TRBJ1-1 | TRBV28 | 12
CASRADRGYEQYF | TGTGCCAGTAGAGCGGACAGGGGCTACGAGCAGTACTTC | TRBD1 | medium-sized | TRBJ2-7 | TRBV19 | 13
CASRNPSGLAGESNEQFF | TGTGCCAGCAGGAACCCGTCGGGACTAGCGGGAGAAAGCAATGAGCAGTTCTTC | TRBD2 | medium-sized | TRBJ2-1 | TRBV6-2/TRBV6-3 | 18
CSAGRGADQPQHF | TGCAGTGCTGGTAGGGGGGCCGATCAGCCCCAGCATTTT | NA | NA | TRBJ1-5 | TRBV20-1 | 13
CASSAINQGAVTGELFF | TGTGCCAGCAGTGCTATCAACCAGGGGGCCGTCACCGGGGAGCTGTTTTTT | TRBD1 | medium-sized | TRBJ2-2 | TRBV6-1 | 17
CASSTPGLAVQYF | TGTGCCAGTAGTACCCCGGGACTAGCTGTGCAGTACTTC | TRBD2 | medium-sized | TRBJ2-7 | TRBV19 | 13
CASSPADRGSNQPQHF | TGTGCCAGCTCACCGGCGGACAGGGGCAGCAATCAGCCCCAGCATTTT | TRBD1 | medium-sized | TRBJ1-5 | TRBV18 | 16
CSATASVDRKNEQFF | TGCAGTGCCACCGCATCCGTGGACAGAAAAAATGAGCAGTTCTTC | NA | NA | TRBJ2-1 | TRBV20-1 | 15
CASSDWGGIIDGQFF | TGTGCCAGCAGTGACTGGGGCGGGATTATCGATGGGCAGTTCTTC | NA | NA | TRBJ2-1 | TRBV6-4 | 15
CASSQVGGTDTQYF | TGTGCCAGCAGCCAAGTAGGAGGCACAGATACGCAGTATTTT | NA | few | TRBJ2-3 | TRBV14 | 14
CASSYQVNSGNTIYF | TGCGCCAGCAGCTATCAAGTCAACTCTGGAAACACCATATATTTT | NA | NA | TRBJ1-3 | TRBV5-1 | 15
CASSSRPDNEQFF | TGTGCCAGCAGTTCGCGACCGGACAATGAGCAGTTCTTC | NA | NA | TRBJ2-1 | TRBV28 | 13
CSAIGTGGNTDTQYF | TGCAGTGCTATCGGGACAGGGGGTAACACAGATACGCAGTATTTT | TRBD1 | NA | TRBJ2-3 | TRBV20-1 | 15
CALSKAGGTEAFF | TGTGCCTTAAGTAAGGCGGGAGGCACTGAAGCTTTCTTT | NA | NA | TRBJ1-1 | TRBV5-3 | 13
CASSLDRGIQETQYF | TGCGCCAGCAGCTTGGACAGGGGGATACAAGAGACCCAGTACTTC | TRBD1 | few | TRBJ2-5 | TRBV5-1 | 15